This T cell receptor beta chain is drawn from a study of long-term antiretroviral therapy in people with HIV. At survey level, the immunoSEQ assay was run in its v3.0 version. Assay: immunoSEQ multiplex PCR; the TCRdb copy retains only in-frame clones and omits some. The table shows tens of thousands of clones, with 75% to 85% occurring only once. This CDR3 spans 16 amino acids. The V and J ends lost 3 bases and 4 bases respectively, with 18 bases between them. Per the germline V gene, CDR1 is LNHDA and CDR2 is SQIVND (reference sequence). V and J are TRBV19 and TRBJ1-1; perhaps TRBD1 as D (6 bases). The sequencing here drew on unsorted PBMCs, taken 3.4 years after starting antiretroviral therapy. This sequence was found in a young man with HIV. The CDR3 region is CASSIVFGGAGTEAFF. The CDR3 DNA reads TGTGCCAGTAGTATTGTCTTTGGGGGGGCCGGCACTGAAGCTTTCTTT.